These 15 T cell receptor beta chains were all obtained from the same sample, sequenced in a study of human T cells and chemical hapten exposure. TCRdb processed the RACE reads anew with MiXCR; each CDR3 protein has one entry. The table includes 200,000 to 300,000 distinct CDR3 sequences, approximately 8.4% detected once. Specified time point: pre-sensitization, week 0. As for treatment: therapeutic diphenylcyclopropenone sensitization with weekly scalp DPC. The source material was whole blood, sampled in connection with sensitization to the hapten diphenylcyclopropenone (DPC). The receptor set was obtained from a woman aged 40 to 50 with alopecia areata. Some clones in this sample may be carry-over from other donors' samples.

This clonotype was observed many times. The rearrangement uses TRBV7-9 and TRBJ1-1; no definite D call. V was shortened by 4 bases and J by 0 bases, with 9 bases between the two germline ends. The CDR3 length is 14 residues. From germline, CDR1 is SEHNR and CDR2 FQNEAQ (reference sequence). In nucleotides, the CDR3 is TGTGCCAGCAGCTACGGTATCATGAACACTGAAGCTTTCTTT. Protein product: CASSYGIMNTEAFF.

This clonotype was found a few times. The J gene is TRBJ2-3, the V gene TRBV29-1; a weak D match, TRBD1 (6 bases). The CDR3 runs 13 residues. Germline V gene sequence: CDR1 SQVTM, CDR2 ANQGSEA. The ends were cut back, 3 bases at V and 6 bases at J, with 13 bases in the middle. CDR3 DNA: TGCAGCGTTGAGGTGCGGCAGGGGGATACGCAGTATTTT. Translation: CSVEVRQGDTQYF.

This clonotype was detected a few times. The chain recombines TRBV11-2 with TRBJ2-1; D remains ambiguous. This CDR3 is 11 amino acids long. CDR1 SGHAT and CDR2 FQNNGV come from the germline V gene. Trimming took 4 bases from V and 10 from J, leaving 8 bases between them. The CDR3 region has the DNA TGTGCCAGCAGCTCGGGCCCAGAGCAGTTCTTC. Translated, it gives CASSSGPEQFF.

The chain carries TRBV7-2 and TRBJ2-1, with TRBD2 matching over 8 bases. CDR3 length: 13 residues. Germline CDR1 SGHTA, CDR2 FQGNSA. With V trimmed by 1 base and J by 12 bases, 5 bases remained unmatched. The CDR3 DNA is TGTGCCAGCAGCTTAGTGGTGGCGGGAGGGCAGTTCTTC. Amino acids: CASSLVVAGGQFF.

This clonotype was seen more than once but under ten times. The rearrangement uses TRBV7-9 and TRBJ2-3; D gene unclear. This CDR3 comprises 12 residues. The germline V gene encodes CDR1 SEHNR and CDR2 FQNEAQ (reference sequence). Trimming shortened V by 7 bases and J by 3 bases, and 8 bases separated the two germline ends. CDR3 sequence reads: CASTLQTDTQYF. Here the CDR3 DNA reads TGTGCCAGCACCCTGCAAACAGATACGCAGTATTTT.

The rearrangement links TRBV9 to TRBJ1-4; tentatively, D is TRBD1 (6 bases). The CDR3 sequence is 15 residues long. Germline CDR1 is SGDLS and CDR2 is YYNGEE. With 2 bases removed from V and 7 bases from J, the gap between germline ends came to 15 bases. CDR3 region: CASSVGTNGGEKLFF. DNA of the CDR3: TGTGCCAGCAGCGTGGGGACAAACGGGGGTGAAAAACTGTTTTTT.

This clonotype was recorded a few times. The chain recombines TRBV29-1 with TRBJ1-1, with 7 bases matching TRBD1. The CDR3 runs 13 residues. Trimming cost V 5 bases and J 1 base; bases outside gene matches: 4. Germline V gene sequence: CDR1 SQVTM, CDR2 ANQGSEA. As DNA, the CDR3 is TGCAGCGTTTCGGACAGGACGAACACTGAAGCTTTCTTT. Protein sequence: CSVSDRTNTEAFF.

This chain connects TRBV4-2 to TRBJ2-6, with unresolved D. Germline assignment: CDR1 LGHNA and CDR2 YNFKEQ. This CDR3 has 15 residues. The V and J ends lost 1 base and 2 bases respectively, with 6 bases between them. CDR3 DNA: TGTGCCAGCAGCCAAGCTGTTGCTGGGGCCAACGTCCTGACTTTC. Its translation: CASSQAVAGANVLTF.

The gene calls are TRBV25-1 and TRBJ2-2; TRBD2 might be the D (5 bases). The CDR3 covers 16 residues. Germline V gene sequence: CDR1 MGHDK, CDR2 SYGVNS. V was trimmed by 0 bases and J by 6 bases, leaving 14 bases between them. This CDR3 reads CASSEYGPGSAGELFF. The CDR3 nucleotides are TGTGCCAGCAGTGAATACGGCCCGGGAAGTGCCGGGGAGCTGTTTTTT.

This clonotype was seen many times. This chain uses TRBV7-2 with TRBJ2-3; D is undetermined. V lost 4 bases and J 3 bases, leaving 8 bases between the germline ends. The CDR3 is made up of 13 amino acids. Germline-derived CDR1 and CDR2 are SGHTA and FQGNSA. This CDR3 is CASSSTPTDTQYF. Written as DNA, the CDR3 is TGTGCCAGCAGCTCCACCCCAACAGATACGCAGTATTTT.

V gene TRBV15 combines with J gene TRBJ2-3; D perhaps matches TRBD2 (5 bases). Trimming shortened V by 1 base and J by 1 base, and 12 bases separated the two germline ends. The CDR3 is 16 residues long. In germline, CDR1 is LNHNV, CDR2 YYDKDF (reference sequence). The CDR3 region has the DNA TGTGCCACCAGCAGAGGAGGCGGAGCGGGCACAGATACGCAGTATTTT. Protein product: CATSRGGGAGTDTQYF.

This chain links TRBV6-1 with TRBJ1-5, with D uncertain. V was cut by 4 bases and J by 2 bases, with 15 bases left in between. Germline CDR1 reads MNHNS; CDR2 reads SASEGT. The CDR3 length is 16 residues. The CDR3: CASSVGEGSGNQPQHF. DNA for the CDR3: TGTGCCAGCAGTGTAGGTGAGGGTAGTGGCAATCAGCCCCAGCATTTT.

In its sample, this clonotype was seen many times. This rearrangement joins TRBV7-2 to TRBJ2-1; possibly TRBD1 or TRBD2 for D (5 bases each). The CDR3 is 16 amino acids. Germline V gene data show CDR1 as SGHTA and CDR2 as FQGNSA. Between the trimmed V and J ends, which lost 4 bases and 10 bases, there was a span of 23 bases. CDR3 bases: TGTGCCAGCAGCTCCCAGCCCGGGACCACGGTGAGGGAGCAGTTCTTC. Protein product: CASSSQPGTTVREQFF.

This chain's CDR3 is CSVDWGQSNEQFF. The CDR3 nucleotides are TGCAGCGTTGATTGGGGACAGTCCAATGAGCAGTTCTTC. The chain recombines TRBV29-1 with TRBJ2-1; 7 nucleotides match TRBD1. This CDR3 has 13 residues. CDR1 is SQVTM and CDR2 is ANQGSEA in the germline V gene. Trimming cost V 3 bases and J 6 bases; bases outside gene matches: 5.

V is TRBV7-9 and J is TRBJ2-6, with 8 positions matching TRBD1. CDR3 length: 17 residues. J was trimmed by 2 bases and V by 5 bases; bases with no gene match: 8. CDR1 is SEHNR, CDR2 FQNEAQ, per germline (reference sequence). CDR3 coding DNA: TGTGCCAGCAGCACCGGACAGGGAAACGCTGGGGCCAACGTCCTGACTTTC. Its protein is CASSTGQGNAGANVLTF.